One and the same sample provided the 16 T cell receptor beta chains below, sequenced in a study of breast tumors, draining lymph nodes, adjacent tissues. TCRdb independently ran MiXCR on the multiplex PCR reads; one entry per CDR3 protein. The sample lists some 200,000 distinct CDR3 sequences; roughly 31% were seen once. Axillary draining lymph nodes of breast cancer patients supplied the node samples. The sequenced material came from axillary lymph node tissue. These receptors came from a female donor with breast cancer. Some clones in this sample may be carry-over from other donors' samples.

At least ten counts were recorded for this clonotype. The chain joins TRBV18 to TRBJ2-7; TRBD1 aligns across 9 bases. J was trimmed by 2 bases and V by 0 bases; bases with no gene match: 2. The CDR3 covers 15 residues. Germline V gives CDR1 KGHSH, CDR2 LQKENI. Written as DNA, the CDR3 is TGTGCCAGCTCACCACCGGGACAGGGAACCTACGAGCAGTACTTC. Its translation: CASSPPGQGTYEQYF.

This clonotype was picked up many times. The chain recombines TRBV3-1 with TRBJ2-1, with 8 bases identical to TRBD1. CDR1 is LGHDT, CDR2 YNNKEL, per germline (reference sequence). V shed 6 bases and J 9 bases; nucleotides not matched to a gene: 13. This CDR3 region has 15 residues. Here the CDR3 reads CASRRGQGQLSEQFF. In DNA form, the CDR3 reads TGTGCCAGCAGACGCGGACAGGGACAGTTAAGTGAGCAGTTCTTC.

Remarks on this clonotype: The conserved final phenylalanine or tryptophan is absent from the CDR3, which likely points to a read error. J is TRBJ2-7 and V is TRBV9, with 13 nucleotides matching TRBD2. CDR3 length: 16 amino acids. Per the germline V gene, CDR1 is SGDLS and CDR2 is YYNGEE. The chain's CDR3 is CVSSGGLAGNSYEQYL. The CDR3 DNA follows: TGTGTCAGCAGCGGGGGACTAGCGGGAAATTCCTACGAGCAGTACCTC.

The chain uses TRBV11-1 and TRBJ2-6; D not certain. Trimming removed 5 bases at V and 0 bases at J, with 17 bases between. CDR3 length equals 18 residues. Germline V gives CDR1 SGHAT, CDR2 FQDESV (reference sequence). The CDR3 region is CASSLGFQVGSGANVLTF. The CDR3 DNA is TGTGCCAGCAGCCTTGGTTTTCAGGTGGGCTCTGGGGCCAACGTCCTGACTTTC.

A few counts support this clonotype. V is TRBV18 and J is TRBJ2-2; 7 bases align to TRBD2. The CDR3 length is 16 residues. Germline CDR1 and CDR2: KGHSH and LQKENI. V was pared by 3 bases and J by 1 base, with 5 bases of the junction left unmatched. The CDR3 nucleotides read TGTGCCAGCTCACCCCTGGCGGGGGTGAACACCGGGGAGCTGTTTTTT. Translation gives CASSPLAGVNTGELFF. The whole variable domain, filled in from reference TRBV18 and TRBJ2-2, reads NAGVMQNPRHLVRRRGQEARLRCSPMKGHSHVYWYRQLPEEGLKFMVYLQKENIIDESGMPKERFSAEFPKEGPSILRIQQVVRGDSAAYFCASSPLAGVNTGELFFGEGSRLTVL.

The chain couples TRBV12-3 or TRBV12-4 to TRBJ2-7, with D perhaps TRBD1 (5 bases). CDR3 length equals 15 residues. CDR3 residues: CASGFGRVRLQEQYF. CDR3 coding DNA: TGTGCTAGTGGTTTCGGCAGGGTGCGCCTTCAAGAGCAGTACTTC.

In this sample, this clonotype turned up a few times. The chain combines TRBV3-1 with TRBJ2-1, with 13 positions matching TRBD2. The CDR3 contains 17 residues. With 4 bases clipped from V and 0 bases from J, the junction kept 3 bases outside the gene matches. Germline V gene data show CDR1 as LGHDT and CDR2 as YNNKEL (reference sequence). CDR3 amino acids: CASSPGTSGISYNEQFF. The CDR3 nucleotides are TGTGCCAGCAGCCCCGGGACTAGCGGGATCTCCTACAATGAGCAGTTCTTC.

This clonotype was picked up many times. The J gene is TRBJ2-7, the V gene TRBV20-1; D assignment may be TRBD1 or TRBD2 (5 bases each). Germline V gene lookup returns CDR1 DFQATT and CDR2 SNEGSKA (reference sequence). Trimming left V 4 bases short and J 4 bases short, with 14 bases between. This CDR3 contains 13 residues. Written as DNA, the CDR3 is TGCAGTGCTAACCGGGACCGACTGTACGAGCAGTACTTC. It yields the protein CSANRDRLYEQYF.

This clonotype showed up just a few times. This sequence may be a read error, since a much larger clone differs from it by one base. The final CDR3 position lacks the conserved phenylalanine or tryptophan, pointing to a likely read error. The CDR3 DNA sequence: TGTGCCAGCAGCTCTACTGTCACCTTAGAGACCCAGTACCTC. Its translation: CASSSTVTLETQYL. The chain is built from TRBV7-9 and TRBJ2-5; D not certain. The CDR3 spans 14 residues. The V end lost 4 bases, the J end lost 4 bases, and 13 bases lay between the germline ends. Germline V lookup: CDR1 SEHNR, CDR2 FQNEAQ (reference sequence).

The table lists this clonotype with many counts. This chain uses TRBV19 with TRBJ2-3; no firm D call. Germline V gene sequence: CDR1 LNHDA, CDR2 SQIVND (reference sequence). The CDR3 sequence is 11 residues long. Trimming pared 3 bases from V and 6 bases from J, leaving 4 bases between. CDR3 in amino acids: CASSITDTQYF. The CDR3 DNA reads as TGTGCCAGTAGTATCACTGATACGCAGTATTTT.

Concerning this clonotype itself: The junction departs from germline at one end; a sequencing error may be responsible. The CDR3 nucleotides read TGCGCCAGCAGCGAAAATACAGGGATGTTT. Amino acid sequence: CASSENTGMF. The chain links TRBV5-1 to TRBJ2-3; perhaps TRBD1 as D (6 bases). This CDR3 is 10 amino acids long. CDR1 is SGHRS and CDR2 is YFSETQ in the germline V gene.

Comments on this clonotype: The junction departs from the called germline gene at one end, perhaps through a read error. The chain couples TRBV11-2 to TRBJ2-4; TRBD1 matches 7 bases. CDR3 length: 16 residues. Germline CDR1 and CDR2: SGHAT and FQNNGV. The CDR3 is CACSKGTELAKNIQYF. CDR3 DNA sequence: TGTGCCTGCAGCAAAGGGACAGAACTAGCCAAAAACATTCAGTACTTC.

This clonotype has ten or more counts. The chain joins TRBV12-3 or TRBV12-4 to TRBJ2-3, with D uncertain. V was trimmed by 6 bases and J by 7 bases, leaving 17 bases between them. The CDR3 is 14 amino acids. The CDR3 spells CASRPLEGPNTQYF. As DNA, the CDR3 is TGTGCCAGCAGACCCCTGGAAGGGCCAAATACGCAGTATTTT.

This chain links TRBV7-8 with TRBJ2-3; 9 nucleotides line up with TRBD1. This CDR3 region has 16 residues. Trimming took 2 bases from V and 5 from J; bases not matched to a gene: 8. Germline assignment: CDR1 SGHVS and CDR2 FQNEAQ. CDR3 sequence: CASSLRTGGMLDTQYF. For the CDR3, the DNA is TGTGCCAGCAGCTTAAGAACAGGGGGCATGTTAGATACGCAGTATTTT.

CDR3 nucleotides: TGCGCCAGCAGCCGCCTCCCGTCTAGCGGGGGAAAAGAGACCCAGCATTTT. Translating it yields CASSRLPSSGGKETQHF. The V and J genes are TRBV5-1 and TRBJ1-5; tentative D call: TRBD1 (5 bases). Germline V CDR1 and CDR2: SGHRS, YFSETQ. The CDR3 spans 17 residues. V shed 4 bases and J shed 11 bases, with 28 bases lying between them.

Many counts were recorded for this clonotype. The V gene is TRBV20-1, the J gene TRBJ2-5; 11 bases map to TRBD2. Germline V gives CDR1 DFQATT, CDR2 SNEGSKA (reference sequence). This CDR3 has 15 residues. Unmatched junction bases numbered 13, after V lost 6 bases and J lost 7 bases. This CDR3 is CSAVPTSGAQVTQYF. CDR3 nucleotide sequence: TGCAGTGCCGTCCCGACTAGCGGGGCTCAGGTGACCCAGTACTTC.